The 11 T cell receptor beta chains listed next were all sequenced from one sample in a study of T cells in tuberculosis. Sequencing used immunoSEQ multiplex PCR; TCRdb keeps in-frame clones, though not all of them. The sample has about 59,000 clones; 81% are singletons. Thawed, overnight-rested PBMC were stained with GMM-loaded CD1B tetramer, viability dye and anti-CD3, then sorted. The CD1B tetramers carried C32 glucose monomycolate purified from Rhodococcus equi. Material: CD1b-GMM tetramer-negative cells sorted from PBMCs. These receptors were obtained from an adult woman with latent tuberculosis.

The rearrangement links TRBV27 to TRBJ2-4; 9 nucleotides line up with TRBD1. Losses at the gene ends were 5 bases for V and 1 base for J; bases not matched to a gene: 9. The CDR3 sequence is 17 residues long. Germline V CDR1 and CDR2: MNHEY, SMNVEV (reference sequence). The CDR3: CASSTARQGGAKNIQYF. The CDR3 DNA follows: TGTGCCAGCAGTACTGCCCGACAGGGGGGGGCCAAAAACATTCAGTACTTC.

The V call is TRBV28, the J call TRBJ2-5; 8 bases align to TRBD2. CDR1 and CDR2 from the germline V gene are MDHEN and SYDVKM. The CDR3 spans 16 residues. The ends lost 8 bases at V and 2 bases at J; junction bases unmatched: 13. CDR3 loop: CASGKSVAGRQETQYF. CDR3 coding DNA: TGTGCCAGCGGCAAGAGTGTAGCGGGACGGCAAGAGACCCAGTACTTC.

A word on this clone: Other DNA sequences from this sample encode an identical CDR3 as well. The rearrangement uses TRBV18 and TRBJ1-5, with a possible D match to TRBD1 (5 bases). Germline CDR1 and CDR2: KGHSH and LQKENI. This CDR3 has 14 amino acids. V lost 1 base, J lost 2 bases, and 6 bases lay in between. In DNA, the CDR3 is TGTGCCAGCTCACCACGGGGGGGCAATCAGCCCCAGCATTTT. Protein product: CASSPRGGNQPQHF.

The chain uses TRBV7-9 and TRBJ2-7; the D is unclear. CDR1 and CDR2 from the germline V gene are SEHNR and FQNEAQ (reference sequence). Trimming cost V 6 bases and J 4 bases, with 10 bases left between them. This CDR3 has 12 residues. CDR3 protein: CASSPLSYEQYF. In nucleotides, the CDR3 is TGTGCCAGCAGTCCCTTGAGTTACGAGCAGTACTTC.

The rearrangement links TRBV7-9 to TRBJ2-2; 8 bases line up with TRBD2. The J segment lost 5 bases and the V segment lost 5 bases, leaving 1 base of the junction unmatched. Germline assignment: CDR1 SEHNR and CDR2 FQNEAQ (reference sequence). The CDR3 loop spans 13 amino acids. CDR3 sequence reads: CASSRGGTGELFF. In DNA form, the CDR3 reads TGTGCCAGCAGCCGGGGGGGGACCGGGGAGCTGTTTTTT.

As concerns this clone: Other DNA sequences in this sample translate to the same CDR3. This chain joins TRBV19 and TRBJ2-1; 7 bases fit TRBD1. Trimming cost V 8 bases and J 4 bases; bases outside gene matches: 11. Germline V gene data show CDR1 as LNHDA and CDR2 as SQIVND (reference sequence). The CDR3 extends over 15 amino acids. The CDR3 reads CASSSYARGYNEQFF. In DNA form, the CDR3 reads TGTGCCAGTTCCTCGTACGCCAGGGGGTACAATGAGCAGTTCTTC.

There are a few counts of this clone. CDR3 nucleotide sequence: TGTGCCAGTATACCTAATACGGATGGCTACACCTTC. Translating gives CASIPNTDGYTF. This rearrangement joins TRBV19 to TRBJ1-2; D is ambiguous. Germline V gives CDR1 LNHDA, CDR2 SQIVND (reference sequence). The CDR3 consists of 12 residues. Deletions cut 7 bases from V and 6 bases from J, with 12 bases between.

The chain employs TRBV11-2 and TRBJ2-1, with 10 positions matching TRBD2. Trimming took 4 bases from V and 8 from J; bases not matched to a gene: 11. CDR3 length equals 16 residues. Per the germline V gene, CDR1 is SGHAT and CDR2 is FQNNGV. CDR3 loop: CASSSLGKREGDEQFF. The CDR3 coding sequence is TGTGCCAGCAGCTCCCTCGGAAAGCGGGAGGGAGATGAGCAGTTCTTC.

Only a few counts were recorded for this clone. The rearrangement links TRBV6-4 to TRBJ2-7; TRBD1 aligns across 8 bases. Trimming removed 8 bases from V and 4 bases from J; junction bases left unmatched: 7. This CDR3 has 13 residues. In germline, CDR1 is MRHNA, CDR2 SNTAGT. The CDR3 coding sequence is TGTGCCAGCCAGGACAGGGACCGTTACGAGCAGTACTTC. Protein: CASQDRDRYEQYF.

V and J are TRBV19 and TRBJ2-1; TRBD2 matches 10 bases. V shed 7 bases, J shed 4 bases, and the junction held 7 bases outside the gene matches. CDR1 and CDR2 from the germline V gene are LNHDA and SQIVND (reference sequence). The CDR3 has 15 residues. The CDR3 nucleotides are TGTGCCAGTACCCCTAGCGGGAGCCATTACAATGAGCAGTTCTTC. This translates into CASTPSGSHYNEQFF. The full variable domain, rest sourced from reference TRBV19 and TRBJ2-1, is DGGITQSPKYLFRKEGQNVTLSCEQNLNHDAMYWYRQDPGQGLRLIYYSQIVNDFQKGDIAEGYSVSREKKESFPLTVTSAQKNPTAFYLCASTPSGSHYNEQFFGPGTRLTVL.

This clone was counted once. The chain combines TRBV5-1 with TRBJ1-1, with D perhaps matching TRBD1 (6 bases). This CDR3 contains 14 residues. The germline gives CDR1 SGHRS, CDR2 YFSETQ. V lost 4 bases, J lost 0 bases, and 10 bases lay in between. The chain's CDR3 is CASSGGHMNTEAFF. The CDR3 nucleotides are TGCGCCAGCAGCGGGGGACACATGAACACTGAAGCTTTCTTT.